This T cell receptor (beta chain) stems from a study of blood T cell repertoires in COVID-19 (dated by TCRdb to the early 2020s). As for the study more broadly: Collaborator samples came from the United States, Italy and Spain and covered acute and convalescent phases of COVID-19. The material from the prospective study consisted of cDNA or gDNA derived from T cells, B-cell-depleted T cells, or PBMCs. Subjects who had been exposed to COVID-19, were actively infected with it, or had recovered from it provided the deeply sampled blood TCRbeta repertoires that made up the dataset. The repertoires were released in a freely available public database intended as a resource for research on the immune response to SARS-CoV-2. The samples were drawn from the first 160 participants of the ongoing ImmuneRACE study and from 1,254 subjects provided by 6 global collaborators. Sample metadata almost always included a de-identified subject ID, COVID-19 status, age in years and sex. Where available, HLA class I and class II types were taken from metadata supplied by the sample provider and were not determined by assay-based typing. What the study reported, not specific to this receptor: The quantity of clinical and demographic metadata differed by source and by participant and was supplied without curation.

TCRbeta CDR3 regions were amplified from genomic DNA by means of the immunoSEQ Assay, a bias-controlled multiplex PCR. Under the source paper's analysis protocol: The number of nucleated cells in each sample was estimated by amplification of reference gene primers within the assay. To quantify the absolute abundance of each unique TCRbeta CDR3 rearrangement, sequence reads were collapsed and filtered. For each sample, productive Simpson clonality was calculated as the square root of Simpson's diversity index across productive rearrangements. What TCRdb holds here is the immuneACCESS table cut down to in-frame rearrangements. Part of the clones is not present; checked against another copy, under half of the missing clones reflect an unresolved V gene, and the others are unexplained. V, J and clone size derive from that table, while D and trimming were established from the DNA sequence. In all, the sample holds roughly 200,000 clones, and about nine tenths of those were seen once. The ten top clones hold around 2.3% of the sample.

Taken from cysteine to phenylalanine, the CDR3 has 11 residues. Just the 33-base CDR3 DNA is kept, in frame starting at base 1. Trimming takes 4 bases from V and 9 bases from J, and the germline ends sit 12 bases apart. The germline V gene encodes CDR1 GTSNPN and CDR2 SVGIG (reference sequence). About this clone: The antigen it binds to is not known. There are no base qualities to consult, and no much larger clone falls within one base.

In the prospective study, participants were about 18 to 89 years old, resided in fewer than 25 geographic areas of the United States, and were enrolled through a virtual design. Cohort assignment in the prospective study relied on participant-reported clinical history from a screening survey and a study questionnaire. Recovered participants in ImmuneRACE Cohort 3 were defined as having two consecutive negative NP/OP PCR tests, clearance from a healthcare professional, or resolution of symptoms. Mobile phlebotomists in the prospective study collected whole blood, serum and a nasopharyngeal or oropharyngeal swab from every participant. Prospective study participants could optionally give additional blood draws and questionnaires over an approximately two-month period. Prospective study blood samples were shipped either frozen or at room temperature before DNA extraction.

Recombination connected TRBV30 to TRBJ1-1; TRBD1 is a weak D gene call, 6 bases matching. Sequencing was carried out using PBMCs or T cells enriched from blood (not recorded which). This receptor was identified in a woman aged 25 to 39 who had recovered from COVID-19. The CDR3 loop reads CAWTRTVQAFF. In nucleotides, the sequence is TGTGCCTGGACGAGGACAGTACAAGCTTTCTTT.